Reported below is one T cell receptor beta chain. After removal of 3 bases from V and 6 bases from J, the junction contained 1 base not matched to a gene. The CDR3 totals 13 residues. Germline values: CDR1 LNHNV, CDR2 YYDKDF (reference sequence). This entry comes from a study of blood T cell repertoires in COVID-19. At the level of the study: The United States, Italy and Spain were the sources of the acute and convalescent COVID-19 samples. T cells, B-cell-depleted T cells, or PBMCs provided the cDNA or gDNA that served as material.

TCRdb keeps only in-frame clones here, not all; method: immunoSEQ multiplex PCR. The sample carries 210,000 or so clones, 90% recorded once. This chain joins TRBV15 and TRBJ2-7; 11 bases are shared with TRBD1. This clonotype originated in a man aged 45-60 years with acute or convalescent COVID-19. The sequenced material came from peripheral blood. The CDR3 coding sequence is TGTGCCACCAGCAGGGGACAGGGGGGCGAGCAGTACTTC. Protein sequence: CATSRGQGGEQYF.